This entry is about one T cell receptor beta chain. Its antigen is not known. The CDR3 extends 3 residues past the end of the read, so its final part is completed from the germline J gene. The germline gives CDR1 SNHLY, CDR2 FYNNEI. The CDR3 is made up of 17 amino acids. The sample is drawn from a study of T cells in women clearing cervical HPV infection. At the level of the study: Case blood drawn at lesion detection; control blood after infection cleared. With HLA typing for only a few women, HLA confounding remains possible.

This table comes from immunoSEQ multiplex PCR, and its TCRdb copy is limited to in-frame clones, with some not included. In all, the sample yields 30,000 to 35,000 clones. Study findings and constraints: A classifier using richness and V gene abundances reached an AUC of roughly 0.83. Repertoire richness, not evenness, was significantly elevated in CIN3+ cases versus controls.

The source is a woman aged 18 to 75 with a cervical HPV16 infection that either progressed to CIN3+ or cleared (not recorded which). Sample: blood buffy coat. The chain uses TRBV2 and TRBJ2-3, with 8 bases aligning to TRBD1. CDR3 bases read: TGTGCCAGCAGTGAACGCAGGGGGCTGTATAGCAATCAGCCG. Its protein is CASSERRGLYSNQP. In full, the CDR3 reads CASSERRGLYSNQPQYF.